This record looks at one TCR beta chain sequence and its context. The clone's antigen remains unknown. No much larger clone exists at a distance of one base, and base qualities are not known. This specimen comes from a study of blood T cell repertoires in COVID-19 (dated by TCRdb to the early 2020s). With respect to the entire study: Samples from collaborators originated in the United States, Italy and Spain and spanned both the acute and convalescent phases of COVID-19. The sample metadata nearly always contained a de-identified subject ID, COVID-19 status, age in years and sex. Samples were obtained from the ongoing ImmuneRACE study (first 160 participants) and from 1,200 or so subjects provided by 6 global collaborators. HLA class I and class II types, where available, came from metadata supplied by the sample provider rather than from assay-based typing. The dataset comprised deeply sampled blood TCRbeta repertoires from subjects exposed to, actively infected with, or recovered from COVID-19. The prospective study material was composed of cDNA or gDNA derived from T cells, B-cell-depleted T cells, or PBMCs. A freely available public database, intended as a resource for researchers studying the immune response to SARS-CoV-2, is where the repertoires were released. The paper's findings and limits, for the study overall: Clinical and demographic metadata were provided uncurated, with the amount varying by source and participant.

The immunoSEQ Assay, a bias-controlled multiplex PCR, was used to amplify TCRbeta CDR3 regions from genomic DNA. As for the original processing: The number of nucleated cells in each sample was estimated by amplification of reference gene primers within the assay. To quantify the absolute abundance of each unique TCRbeta CDR3 rearrangement, sequence reads were collapsed and filtered. Productive Simpson clonality was computed per sample as the square root of Simpson's diversity index over productive rearrangements. TCRdb provides this immuneACCESS table in a form limited to in-frame rearrangements. Some clones are lacking; in checked studies, under half of them reflect an unresolved V gene, and why the rest are absent is not known. From that table come the V and J calls and clone size; the DNA was used to work out D and trimming. For this sample there are roughly 88,000 clones; approximately 70% appear just once. The ten largest clones add up to around 25% of the sample.

Each collaborating institution followed its own protocols to collect whole blood in K2EDTA tubes. For TCRbeta analysis, collaborators shipped samples in one of three forms: frozen whole blood, isolated PBMCs, or DNA extracted from either of those sample types. Including the terminal cysteine and phenylalanine, the CDR3 comprises 16 residues. Only the CDR3 region is kept as DNA, spanning 48 bases read in frame from base 1. Trimming removed 0 bases from V and 0 bases from J, leaving 10 bases between the germline ends. CDR1 and CDR2 were assigned from the germline V gene (reference sequence) as SGHKS and YYEKEE.

This TCR derives from a woman aged 55-69 years in a cohort sampled during active or convalescent COVID-19. Rearrangement joined TRBV5-5 to TRBJ1-3; the D segment could be TRBD1, given 6 matching bases. Sequenced input: peripheral blood. For the CDR3, the sequence is CASSLDRAFSGNTIYF. The base sequence is TGTGCCAGCAGCTTGGACAGGGCCTTCTCTGGAAACACCATATATTTT.